This T cell receptor beta chain was recorded in a study of T cells after yellow fever vaccination. This clonotype is medium-sized. With 7 bases clipped from V and 9 bases from J, the junction kept 10 bases outside the gene matches. The CDR3 extends over 13 amino acids. Germline V CDR1 and CDR2: SGHRS, YFSETQ. TCRdb fed the 5' RACE reads into MiXCR, producing one record per CDR3 protein. Here the sample spans around 180,000 distinct CDR3 sequences, 6.2% being singletons. V is TRBV5-1 and J is TRBJ2-1, with 7 bases lining up with TRBD2. The receptor's source is a man aged 18 to 29 who received the YFV17D yellow fever vaccine. The sequencing here drew on CD4+ T cells sorted from PBMCs, taken on the day of the first yellow fever vaccination. CDR3 residues: CASFLTGGSEQFF. The CDR3 DNA is TGCGCCAGCTTCCTGACGGGGGGAAGTGAGCAGTTCTTC.